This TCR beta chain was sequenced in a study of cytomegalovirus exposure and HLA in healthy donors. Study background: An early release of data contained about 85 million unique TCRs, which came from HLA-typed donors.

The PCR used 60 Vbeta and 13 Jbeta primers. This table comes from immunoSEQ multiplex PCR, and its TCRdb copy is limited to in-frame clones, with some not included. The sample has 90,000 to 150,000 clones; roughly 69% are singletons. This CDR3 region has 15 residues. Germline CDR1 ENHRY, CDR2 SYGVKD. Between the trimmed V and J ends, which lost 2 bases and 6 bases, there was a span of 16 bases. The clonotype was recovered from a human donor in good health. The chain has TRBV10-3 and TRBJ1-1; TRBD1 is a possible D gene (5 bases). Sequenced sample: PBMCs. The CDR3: CAISEAAGKISEAFF. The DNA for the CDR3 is TGTGCCATCAGTGAGGCCGCAGGGAAGATCTCTGAAGCTTTCTTT.